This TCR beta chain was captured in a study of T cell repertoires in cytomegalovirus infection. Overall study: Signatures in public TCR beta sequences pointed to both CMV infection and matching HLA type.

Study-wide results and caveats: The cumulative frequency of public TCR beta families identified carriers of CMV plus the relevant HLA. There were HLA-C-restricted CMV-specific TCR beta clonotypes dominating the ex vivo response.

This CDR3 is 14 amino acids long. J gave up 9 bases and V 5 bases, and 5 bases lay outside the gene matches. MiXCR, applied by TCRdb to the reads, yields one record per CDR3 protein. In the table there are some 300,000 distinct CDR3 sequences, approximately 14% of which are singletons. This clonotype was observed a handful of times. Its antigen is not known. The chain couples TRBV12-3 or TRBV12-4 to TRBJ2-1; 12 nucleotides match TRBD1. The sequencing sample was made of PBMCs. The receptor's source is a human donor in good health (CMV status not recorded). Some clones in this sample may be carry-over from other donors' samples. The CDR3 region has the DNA TGTGCCAGCAGTCTCCGGGACAGGGGGCTTGAGCAGTTCTTC. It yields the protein CASSLRDRGLEQFF.